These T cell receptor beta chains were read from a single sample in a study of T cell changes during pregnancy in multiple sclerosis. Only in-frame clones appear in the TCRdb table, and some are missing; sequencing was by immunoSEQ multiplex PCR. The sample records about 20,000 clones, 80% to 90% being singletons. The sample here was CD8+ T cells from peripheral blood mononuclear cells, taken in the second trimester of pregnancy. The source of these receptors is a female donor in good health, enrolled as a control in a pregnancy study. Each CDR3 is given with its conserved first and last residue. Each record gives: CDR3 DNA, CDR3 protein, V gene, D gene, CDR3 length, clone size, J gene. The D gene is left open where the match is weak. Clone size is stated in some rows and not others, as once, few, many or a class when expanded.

TGTGCCAGCTGCGGCCCACAGGGACGCGTCACCGGGGAGCTGTTTTTT CASCGPQGRVTGELFF TRBV28 - 16 - TRBJ2-2
TGTGCCAGCAGCCCTAATTTCGAGCGGGAGACCCCCTACGAGCAGTACTTC CASSPNFERETPYEQYF TRBV7-9 TRBD2 17 - TRBJ2-7
TGTGCCACGATGACAAACTCTGGAAACACCATATATTTT CATMTNSGNTIYF TRBV10-3 - 13 - TRBJ1-3
TGTGCCAGCCTGGGGCCGGTAGCGGGGGATTTTGGGACCCAGTACTTC CASLGPVAGDFGTQYF TRBV2 TRBD2 16 - TRBJ2-5
TGTGCCAGCGTCCATTCGACACCAAGCACAGATACGCAGTATTTT CASVHSTPSTDTQYF TRBV6-6 - 15 - TRBJ2-3
TGCGCCAGCAGCCAAGTGAGATTGAACACTGAAGCTTTCTTT CASSQVRLNTEAFF TRBV4-1 - 14 - TRBJ1-1
TGTGCCAGCTCCTCGGAGGGGAACACTGAAGCTTTCTTT CASSSEGNTEAFF TRBV6-5 - 13 - TRBJ1-1
TGTGCCAGCAGCGTAGGGAGGACAGGACCAAGCTATAACTATGGCTACACCTTC CASSVGRTGPSYNYGYTF TRBV9 TRBD1 18 - TRBJ1-2
TGTGCTAGTGGTTTGGGACTAGCGGGGCTCAATGAGCAGTTCTTC CASGLGLAGLNEQFF TRBV12-5 TRBD2 15 - TRBJ2-1
TGTGCCAGCAGCTCCGGACTAGTGGGGGAGACCCAGTACTTC CASSSGLVGETQYF TRBV5-4 TRBD2 14 - TRBJ2-5
TGTGCCAGCAGTGCCTCGGAAGCGGGGGGGAACAATGAGCAGTTCTTC CASSASEAGGNNEQFF TRBV6-1 TRBD2 16 - TRBJ2-1
TGTGCCAGCAGTTTATCCTCCCCCTTCGAGCAGTACTTC CASSLSSPFEQYF TRBV27 - 13 - TRBJ2-7
TGCGCCAGCAGCCCGAGGACAGGGAGCGGCTACACCTTC CASSPRTGSGYTF TRBV5-1 TRBD1 13 - TRBJ1-2
TGTGCCAGCAGCCCGCGGACACATGGGGGGGCCGGGGAGCTGTTTTTT CASSPRTHGGAGELFF TRBV9 TRBD2 16 - TRBJ2-2
TGTGCCAGCAGTTTATTCGGGGATAAAAACATTCAGTACTTC CASSLFGDKNIQYF TRBV27 - 14 - TRBJ2-4
TGTGCCAGCAGTCCAAGCAATCAGCCCCAGCATTTT CASSPSNQPQHF TRBV7-9 - 12 - TRBJ1-5
TGTGCCAGTAGTCTACCTAGCGCAGATACGCAGTATTTT CASSLPSADTQYF TRBV19 - 13 - TRBJ2-3
TGTGCCAGCAGCCCCCTGGGCGGGGGGGACAATGAGCAGTTCTTC CASSPLGGGDNEQFF TRBV7-3 TRBD2 15 - TRBJ2-1
TGTGCCAGTAGTACTTTAAGCACAGATACGCAGTATTTT CASSTLSTDTQYF TRBV19 - 13 - TRBJ2-3
TGTGCCAGCTCACCACAGGGGATGAACACTGAAGCTTTCTTT CASSPQGMNTEAFF TRBV18 - 14 - TRBJ1-1
TGTGCCAGCAGTTTACCTCCCGCGGGACTAGCGGGATACGAGCAGTACTTC CASSLPPAGLAGYEQYF TRBV28 TRBD2 17 once TRBJ2-7
TGTGCCAGCAGCTCTAGCGTAAATGAGCAGTTCTTC CASSSSVNEQFF TRBV5-6 - 12 - TRBJ2-1
TGTGCCACCAGCAGAGTTAAGGGAGGGGTAGATACGCAGTATTTT CATSRVKGGVDTQYF TRBV15 TRBD2 15 - TRBJ2-3
TGTGCCAGCAGGACATTTAGTTCGGGGGCCTACGAGCAGTACTTC CASRTFSSGAYEQYF TRBV6-1 - 15 - TRBJ2-7
TGTGCCATCAGGGACAGAGTTGGAAACACCATATATTTT CAIRDRVGNTIYF TRBV2 TRBD1 13 - TRBJ1-3
TGTGCCAGCAGTGAAAATTACGGGGAAAAACTGTTTTTT CASSENYGEKLFF TRBV2 - 13 - TRBJ1-4
TGTGCCAGCAGTGAAGAAGGGACAGGGAACACTGAAGCTTTCTTT CASSEEGTGNTEAFF TRBV6-1 TRBD1 15 - TRBJ1-1
TGTGCCAGCAGCTACGATAGCGGGAGGGCTTACGAGCAGTACTTC CASSYDSGRAYEQYF TRBV5-6 TRBD2 15 - TRBJ2-7
TGTGCCAGCAGCTCGGGGGAGACCCAGTACTTC CASSSGETQYF TRBV28 - 11 - TRBJ2-5
TGTGCCAGCAGTTACGGACAGGGGGACTATGGCTACACCTTC CASSYGQGDYGYTF TRBV6-5 TRBD1 14 - TRBJ1-2
TGCGCCAGCAGCTTGGTAGAGGACAGCGTTCCCGAGCAGTACTTC CASSLVEDSVPEQYF TRBV5-1 - 15 - TRBJ2-7
TGTGCCAGCAGCTTTCTCAGGACAGGATTTATTATTTCTGGGGCCAACGTCCTGACTTTC CASSFLRTGFIISGANVLTF TRBV14 TRBD1 20 - TRBJ2-6
TGTGCCAGCAGTTTGGGGGCCACTGAAGCTTTCTTT CASSLGATEAFF TRBV6-5 - 12 - TRBJ1-1
TGTGCCAGCAGCCAAGATCTTGGGGGAGGGAACACTGAAGCTTTCTTT CASSQDLGGGNTEAFF TRBV4-2 - 16 - TRBJ1-1
TGTGCCACGGGACAGTATAATTCACCCCTCCACTTT CATGQYNSPLHF TRBV27 TRBD1 12 - TRBJ1-6
TGTGCCAGTAGTATGTCCCCTCTCACAGATACGCAGTATTTT CASSMSPLTDTQYF TRBV19 - 14 - TRBJ2-3
TGTGCCAGCAGCGCACGGACTAGCGGCAACAATGAGCAGTTCTTC CASSARTSGNNEQFF TRBV5-4 TRBD2 15 once TRBJ2-1
TGTGCCAGCGAGTTTGGGACAGGGGGCAATGAGCAGTTCTTC CASEFGTGGNEQFF TRBV6-1 TRBD1 14 - TRBJ2-1
TGTGCCAGCACGGGGGGAACCGGGGGCTCCTACGAGCAGTACTTC CASTGGTGGSYEQYF TRBV5-6 TRBD2 15 - TRBJ2-7
TGTGCCAGCAGCCCGCGGGAGGACCACAATGAGCAGTTCTTC CASSPREDHNEQFF TRBV6-4 TRBD2 14 medium-sized TRBJ2-1
TGTGCCAGCTCACCGGGTCTAGAAGCATCCTACGAGCAGTACTTC CASSPGLEASYEQYF TRBV18 - 15 - TRBJ2-7
TGTGCCAGCAGCTTAGCGGGGGGGCCCGGGGAGCTGTTTTTT CASSLAGGPGELFF TRBV11-2 TRBD2 14 - TRBJ2-2
TGTGCCAGCAGCCTAACAGGGGGCCGGCATTACACCTTC CASSLTGGRHYTF TRBV13 TRBD1 13 few TRBJ1-2
TGTGCCAGCAGCCTAGCGGGAGTTGTAGGCTACGAGCAGTACTTC CASSLAGVVGYEQYF TRBV6-1 TRBD2 15 once TRBJ2-7
TGTGCCAGCAGTGAAGAACTAGCGGCCTACAATGAGCAGTTCTTC CASSEELAAYNEQFF TRBV6-1 TRBD2 15 few TRBJ2-1
TGTGCCAGCAGTTACGGGGAGGGGGGGGCTAATGAAAAACTGTTTTTT CASSYGEGGANEKLFF TRBV6-6 - 16 - TRBJ1-4